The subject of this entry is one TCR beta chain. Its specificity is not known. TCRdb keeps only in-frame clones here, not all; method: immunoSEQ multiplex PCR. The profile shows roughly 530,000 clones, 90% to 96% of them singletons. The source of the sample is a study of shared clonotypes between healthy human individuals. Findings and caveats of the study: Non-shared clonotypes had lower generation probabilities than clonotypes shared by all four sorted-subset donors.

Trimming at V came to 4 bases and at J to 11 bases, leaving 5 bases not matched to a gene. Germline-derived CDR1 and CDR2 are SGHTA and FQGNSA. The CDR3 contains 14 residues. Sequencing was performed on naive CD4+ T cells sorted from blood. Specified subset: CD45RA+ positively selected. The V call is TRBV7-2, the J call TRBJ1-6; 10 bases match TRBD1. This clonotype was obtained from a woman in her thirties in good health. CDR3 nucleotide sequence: TGTGCCAGCAGCTCGGGACAGGGGAGGCCACCCCTCCACTTT. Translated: CASSSGQGRPPLHF.